This T cell receptor beta chain is drawn from a study of blood T cell repertoires in COVID-19. Across the whole study: PBMCs, B-cell-depleted T cells, or T cells provided the cDNA or gDNA that made up the material.

The CDR3 has 14 amino acids. With 5 bases removed from V and 7 bases from J, the gap between germline ends came to 18 bases. The germline CDR1 and CDR2 sequences are SGHVS and FNYEAQ. Resolution of symptoms, clearance, or two negative PCRs was present in recovered Cohort 3 donors. Sequenced by immunoSEQ multiplex PCR; TCRdb stores in-frame clones only, minus some. This table has fewer than 350,000 clones, 70% to 90% appearing once. Input material: PBMCs or T cells enriched from blood (not recorded which). The source is a middle-aged woman who had recovered from COVID-19. The J gene is TRBJ2-7, the V gene TRBV7-6; maybe TRBD1 (6 bases). In nucleotides, the CDR3 is TGTGCCAGCAGCCCCTTCGAAGCCCAGGGGGAGCAGTACTTC. Residues: CASSPFEAQGEQYF.